Presented here are 27 T cell receptor beta chains from one specimen sequenced in a study of cytomegalovirus exposure and HLA in healthy donors. The PCR employed 60 Vbeta primers together with 13 Jbeta primers. Sequencing used immunoSEQ multiplex PCR; TCRdb keeps in-frame clones, though not all of them. The sample consists of about 57,000 clones, 75% to 85% of them appearing once. The sample comprised PBMCs. These TCRs come from a man younger than 45 in good health and CMV-seronegative.

The rearrangement uses TRBV5-4 and TRBJ2-7, with 8 positions matching TRBD1. The CDR3 covers 16 residues. Germline-derived CDR1 and CDR2 are SGHNT and YYREEE (reference sequence). Trimming cost V 6 bases and J 4 bases; bases outside gene matches: 15. The CDR3 protein is CASTDRGQGGDYEQYF. The CDR3 coding sequence is TGTGCCAGCACCGACCGAGGACAGGGTGGAGATTACGAGCAGTACTTC.

The V gene is TRBV19, the J gene TRBJ2-1, with D possibly being TRBD1 (5 bases). Trimming took off 7 bases at V and 1 base at J, with 17 bases between the two ends. Germline CDR1 and CDR2: LNHDA and SQIVND (reference sequence). CDR3 length equals 16 residues. The CDR3 loop is CASTLWGDSSYNEQFF. CDR3 bases: TGTGCCAGTACCCTATGGGGCGACAGTTCCTACAATGAGCAGTTCTTC.

The chain couples TRBV6-1 to TRBJ1-2, with TRBD1 as a possible D gene (6 bases). The V gene lost 5 bases and the J gene lost 8 bases, with 12 bases spanning the gap. CDR1 is MNHNS, CDR2 SASEGT, per germline. This CDR3 spans 12 amino acids. CDR3 in DNA: TGTGCCAGCAGTAAATACAGGGAAGGCTACACCTTC. It encodes CASSKYREGYTF.

The chain links TRBV7-2 to TRBJ2-7, with TRBD2 matching over 7 bases. Germline V lookup: CDR1 SGHTA, CDR2 FQGNSA. The CDR3 loop spans 15 amino acids. The V and J ends lost 0 bases and 5 bases, in that order; junction bases with no gene match: 7. DNA for the CDR3: TGTGCCAGCAGCTTAGCTTCCCGGGAGGAGAACGAGCAGTACTTC. This gives the protein CASSLASREENEQYF.

This chain uses TRBV10-3 with TRBJ2-1; TRBD2 aligns across 9 bases. This CDR3 spans 14 amino acids. Germline V CDR1 and CDR2: ENHRY, SYGVKD. After removal of 4 bases from V and 9 bases from J, the junction contained 7 bases not matched to a gene. CDR3 sequence: CAISGLAGSGEQFF. The DNA of the CDR3 is TGTGCCATCAGTGGTCTAGCGGGGTCCGGTGAGCAGTTCTTC.

This clone was detected only a few times. The chain couples TRBV10-3 to TRBJ2-7; D is unresolved. Trimming cost V 3 bases and J 6 bases, with 9 bases left between them. Germline lookup yields CDR1 ENHRY and CDR2 SYGVKD. The CDR3 sequence is 12 residues long. CDR3: CAISDDSGEQYF. The CDR3 DNA follows: TGTGCCATCAGTGACGACTCTGGCGAGCAGTACTTC.

The chain recombines TRBV5-4 with TRBJ2-1, with D maybe TRBD1 (5 bases). With 6 bases removed from V and 2 bases from J, the gap between germline ends came to 15 bases. The germline CDR1 and CDR2 sequences are SGHNT and YYREEE (reference sequence). This CDR3 has 15 residues. The CDR3 region has the DNA TGTGCCAGCACCCCTACAGGTAATACCTACAATGAGCAGTTCTTC. Its protein product is CASTPTGNTYNEQFF.

The CDR3 region has the DNA TGTGCCAGCAGTTTACGGGGGATTCGGGTCGGCGAGCAGTACTTC. It specifies CASSLRGIRVGEQYF. This chain links TRBV28 with TRBJ2-7; D may be TRBD2 (6 bases). The CDR3 has 15 amino acids. V lost 2 bases to trimming and J lost 6 bases, with 17 bases between them. Germline-derived CDR1 and CDR2 are MDHEN and SYDVKM.

This clone was counted between two and nine times. CDR3 amino acids: CASSVGQGADTQYF. CDR3 in DNA: TGTGCCAGCTCAGTGGGACAGGGTGCAGATACGCAGTATTTT. The chain recombines TRBV18 with TRBJ2-3; 9 bases are shared with TRBD1. Germline V CDR1 and CDR2: KGHSH, LQKENI. The CDR3 sequence is 14 residues long. The J segment lost 4 bases and the V segment lost 5 bases, leaving 4 bases of the junction unmatched.

The rearrangement uses TRBV7-2 and TRBJ1-2; D uncertain. CDR3 length equals 13 residues. The V end lost 6 bases, the J end lost 8 bases, and 16 bases lay between the germline ends. Germline CDR1 is SGHTA and CDR2 is FQGNSA. This CDR3 reads CASRRHIGEGYTF. CDR3 in DNA: TGTGCCAGCAGAAGACACATCGGGGAGGGCTACACCTTC.

The chain joins TRBV9 to TRBJ2-3; 7 positions agree with TRBD2. The CDR3 length is 14 residues. V shed 4 bases, J shed 1 base, and the junction held 3 bases outside the gene matches. Germline CDR1 is SGDLS and CDR2 is YYNGEE. The CDR3 sequence: CASSPRGGTDTQYF. The CDR3 coding sequence is TGTGCCAGCAGCCCCCGGGGGGGCACAGATACGCAGTATTTT.

This chain connects TRBV7-9 to TRBJ2-3, with TRBD2 matching over 16 bases. Germline trimming cut 5 bases from V and 5 bases from J; bases unmatched to any gene: 10. The CDR3 length is 18 residues. Looked up from germline, CDR1 is SEHNR and CDR2 is FQNEAQ (reference sequence). CDR3 sequence reads: CASSGTGLAGGLRDTQYF. In DNA form, the CDR3 reads TGTGCCAGCAGCGGAACGGGACTAGCGGGGGGGCTGAGAGATACGCAGTATTTT.

This chain joins TRBV7-8 and TRBJ2-1; 14 bases line up with TRBD2. Germline CDR1 reads SGHVS; CDR2 reads FQNEAQ. The CDR3 consists of 15 residues. J gave up 8 bases and V 3 bases, and 3 bases lay outside the gene matches. The CDR3 sequence is CASSFPGLAGDEQFF. The CDR3 bases are TGTGCCAGCAGCTTCCCGGGACTAGCGGGGGATGAGCAGTTCTTC.

This sequence joins TRBV2 and TRBJ1-3; D call uncertain. The CDR3 is 15 residues long. Trimming shortened V by 7 bases and J by 2 bases, and 15 bases separated the two germline ends. Germline V CDR1 and CDR2: SNHLY, FYNNEI. CDR3: CASNPNTKTGNTIYF. CDR3 bases: TGTGCCAGCAACCCCAACACGAAGACTGGAAACACCATATATTTT.

In its sample, this clone was seen a few times. The CDR3 DNA sequence: TGCGCCAGCAGCCACGCCCTACAGGGGCGGCCGAGCAATCAGCCCCAGCATTTT. It specifies CASSHALQGRPSNQPQHF. The chain combines TRBV4-1 with TRBJ1-5, with 7 positions matching TRBD1. With 3 bases clipped from V and 1 base from J, the junction kept 12 bases outside the gene matches. This CDR3 region has 18 residues. Germline V CDR1 and CDR2: MGHRA, YSYEKL.

J is TRBJ1-5 and V is TRBV7-2, with D perhaps matching TRBD1 (6 bases). Trimming left V 1 base short and J 6 bases short, with 13 bases between. The CDR3 has 15 amino acids. Germline V gene data show CDR1 as SGHTA and CDR2 as FQGNSA. The CDR3 sequence: CASSLVGTPPQPQHF. The DNA for the CDR3 is TGTGCCAGCAGCTTAGTTGGGACACCGCCTCAGCCCCAGCATTTT.

This chain connects TRBV4-3 to TRBJ2-2; 7 positions match TRBD1. Germline CDR1 LGHNA, CDR2 YSLEER. This CDR3 region has 18 residues. V lost 0 bases, J lost 6 bases, and 13 bases stayed unmatched. CDR3 sequence reads: CASSQDLDRARPAGELFF. The CDR3 bases are TGCGCCAGCAGCCAAGATCTCGACAGGGCTCGGCCGGCCGGGGAGCTGTTTTTT.

This chain joins TRBV27 and TRBJ1-6; 9 nucleotides match TRBD1. This CDR3 is built from 13 residues. Germline V gene lookup returns CDR1 MNHEY and CDR2 SMNVEV (reference sequence). V lost 6 bases and J lost 9; bases outside the gene matches: 3. CDR3 protein: CASRGQGGSPLHF. The CDR3 DNA follows: TGTGCCAGCAGGGGACAGGGAGGTTCACCCCTCCACTTT.

In the case of this clone: Germline is not matched at one junction end, which may reflect a read error. The chain links TRBV7-7 to TRBJ2-1; D is unclear. In germline, CDR1 is SSHAT, CDR2 FNYEAQ (reference sequence). This CDR3 region has 13 residues. CDR3 sequence: CASSLDARGEQFF. The CDR3 DNA reads as TGTGCTAGCAGCTTAGACGCAAGAGGTGAGCAGTTCTTC.

This clone was counted a single time. The chain uses TRBV9 and TRBJ2-4, with 8 bases identical to TRBD1. Germline V gene data show CDR1 as SGDLS and CDR2 as YYNGEE. The V segment lost 2 bases and the J segment 5 bases; nucleotides outside the gene matches: 12. The CDR3 is made up of 17 amino acids. The CDR3 loop reads CASSVDGTGPFQNIQYF. The CDR3 coding sequence is TGTGCCAGCAGCGTTGACGGGACAGGACCTTTCCAAAACATTCAGTACTTC.

The chain employs TRBV5-1 and TRBJ2-7, with 9 bases lining up with TRBD1. With 4 bases clipped from V and 7 bases from J, the junction kept 12 bases outside the gene matches. The CDR3 spans 15 residues. CDR1 and CDR2 from the germline V gene are SGHRS and YFSETQ. The chain's CDR3 is CASSKRRDRVTEQYF. The CDR3, as DNA: TGCGCCAGCAGCAAGAGGAGGGACAGGGTGACTGAGCAGTACTTC.

The genes are TRBV5-4 and TRBJ2-7; 7 nucleotides align to TRBD2. This CDR3 comprises 13 residues. The ends lost 4 bases at V and 6 bases at J; junction bases unmatched: 7. In germline, CDR1 is SGHNT, CDR2 YYREEE (reference sequence). CDR3 bases: TGTGCCAGCAGCCTTAGCGGGCGGGGCGAGCAGTACTTC. Its protein is CASSLSGRGEQYF.

This rearrangement joins TRBV18 to TRBJ2-5; possible D gene TRBD2, 6 bases. Trimming took 4 bases from V and 3 from J, leaving 12 bases between them. The CDR3 is made up of 14 amino acids. Looked up from germline, CDR1 is KGHSH and CDR2 is LQKENI. Here the CDR3 reads CASSLIGSEETQYF. For the CDR3, the DNA is TGTGCCAGCTCACTTATCGGGAGTGAAGAGACCCAGTACTTC.

V is TRBV7-8 and J is TRBJ2-7; D is perhaps TRBD1 (5 bases). V dropped 6 bases and J dropped 2 bases, with 8 bases sitting between them. CDR3 length: 12 amino acids. Germline assignment: CDR1 SGHVS and CDR2 FQNEAQ. The CDR3 nucleotides read TGTGCCAGCAGACAGGTTACCTACGAGCAGTACTTC. Translation: CASRQVTYEQYF.

The chain couples TRBV27 to TRBJ1-4; TRBD1 agrees at 9 bases. Unmatched junction bases numbered 21, after V lost 7 bases and J lost 6 bases. CDR3 length: 19 residues. Germline lookup yields CDR1 MNHEY and CDR2 SMNVEV (reference sequence). This chain's CDR3 is CASTTKPGQGLPGHEKLFF. The CDR3 DNA is TGTGCCAGCACCACGAAACCGGGACAGGGACTCCCCGGACATGAAAAACTGTTTTTT.

The rearrangement uses TRBV19 and TRBJ1-5; TRBD1 agrees at 9 bases. CDR3 length: 14 amino acids. The V gene end was trimmed by 5 bases and the J gene end by 4 bases; junction bases not matched to a gene: 3. Germline CDR1 and CDR2: LNHDA and SQIVND (reference sequence). CDR3 region: CASSLGTGNQPQHF. The CDR3 DNA reads as TGTGCCAGTAGTCTAGGGACAGGGAATCAGCCCCAGCATTTT. Based on the CDR3 plus reference TRBV19 and TRBJ1-5, the full variable domain is DGGITQSPKYLFRKEGQNVTLSCEQNLNHDAMYWYRQDPGQGLRLIYYSQIVNDFQKGDIAEGYSVSREKKESFPLTVTSAQKNPTAFYLCASSLGTGNQPQHFGDGTRLSIL.

The chain has TRBV29-1 and TRBJ1-2, with D tentatively TRBD1 (5 bases). The CDR3 spans 13 residues. V was clipped by 7 bases and J by 3 bases, with 15 bases between them. Germline values: CDR1 SQVTM, CDR2 ANQGSEA. This chain's CDR3 is CSGVGGKDYGYTF. CDR3 in DNA: TGCAGCGGCGTGGGGGGAAAGGACTATGGCTACACCTTC.